The 10 T cell receptor beta chains below come from one sample, sequenced in a study of cytomegalovirus exposure and HLA in healthy donors. The PCR used 60 Vbeta and 13 Jbeta primers. Measured with immunoSEQ multiplex PCR; TCRdb has only the in-frame clones, and not every one. The sample lists around 110,000 clones, more than 60% occurring once. Sequenced input: PBMCs. The receptor set was obtained from a man aged 18 to 30 in good health and CMV-seronegative.

This chain joins TRBV7-2 and TRBJ1-5, with D tentatively TRBD1 (5 bases). The CDR3 spans 14 residues. Germline V lookup: CDR1 SGHTA, CDR2 FQGNSA. V lost 8 bases to trimming and J lost 5 bases, with 16 bases between them. This chain's CDR3 is CASRRATSDQPQHF. In DNA form, the CDR3 reads TGTGCCAGCCGCAGGGCGACGAGTGATCAGCCCCAGCATTTT.

CDR3 sequence: CASSSGLAGGETQYF. CDR3 bases: TGCGCCAGCAGCTCAGGACTAGCGGGAGGAGAGACCCAGTACTTC. The chain uses TRBV5-1 and TRBJ2-5, with 14 bases fitting TRBD2. CDR3 size: 15 residues. After removal of 3 bases from V and 4 bases from J, the junction contained 2 bases not matched to a gene. The V gene's germline CDR1 is SGHRS and CDR2 YFSETQ.

The chain carries TRBV11-2 and TRBJ2-3; possibly TRBD2 for D (6 bases). Germline CDR1 SGHAT, CDR2 FQNNGV. The CDR3 contains 15 residues. Deletions cut 4 bases from V and 3 bases from J, with 14 bases between. CDR3 nucleotides: TGTGCCAGCAGCTCAGGAGGGGCCCGGACAGATACGCAGTATTTT. Amino acid sequence: CASSSGGARTDTQYF.

The chain couples TRBV5-4 to TRBJ2-2; 9 nucleotides align to TRBD1. The V segment lost 4 bases and the J segment 8 bases; nucleotides outside the gene matches: 6. Germline lookup yields CDR1 SGHNT and CDR2 YYREEE (reference sequence). This CDR3 is built from 14 residues. CDR3 amino acids: CASSRDRAGGELFF. Written as DNA, the CDR3 is TGTGCCAGCAGCCGGGACAGGGCCGGGGGGGAGCTGTTTTTT.

The chain is built from TRBV11-2 and TRBJ2-7; maybe TRBD1 (5 bases). Germline V gives CDR1 SGHAT, CDR2 FQNNGV. CDR3 length: 15 residues. V lost 5 bases, J lost 3 bases, and 17 bases lay in between. The CDR3 loop reads CASSPIQGNGYEQYF. The CDR3 region has the DNA TGTGCCAGCAGCCCGATCCAGGGCAACGGCTACGAGCAGTACTTC.

The chain joins TRBV6-1 to TRBJ2-1; 7 bases fit TRBD1. There are 16 residues in the CDR3. J gave up 0 bases and V 4 bases, and 6 bases lay outside the gene matches. The germline V gene encodes CDR1 MNHNS and CDR2 SASEGT. CDR3 sequence: CASSGQTGYSYNEQFF. CDR3 DNA: TGTGCCAGCAGTGGTCAGACAGGGTACTCCTACAATGAGCAGTTCTTC.

This clone was observed once. The chain uses TRBV7-8 and TRBJ2-7; perhaps TRBD2 as D (5 bases). V was clipped by 3 bases and J by 0 bases, with 9 bases between them. The CDR3 is made up of 14 amino acids. Germline values: CDR1 SGHVS, CDR2 FQNEAQ. The CDR3 nucleotides read TGTGCCAGCAGCTTGGCGGGCCTCTCCTACGAGCAGTACTTC. This encodes CASSLAGLSYEQYF.

The rearrangement links TRBV5-6 to TRBJ2-1; 15 positions match TRBD2. Germline loops: CDR1 SGHDT, CDR2 YYEEEE. The CDR3 covers 16 residues. V lost 4 bases and J lost 9; bases outside the gene matches: 8. CDR3 residues: CASSPRTSGRAGEQFF. The CDR3 coding sequence is TGTGCCAGCAGCCCACGGACTAGCGGGAGGGCAGGTGAGCAGTTCTTC.

The CDR3 nucleotides read TGTGCCAGCAGTGTTCGGGGAGGTCTTATGATACCCCAGCATTTT. Protein sequence: CASSVRGGLMIPQHF. The chain couples TRBV6-1 to TRBJ1-5, with D uncertain. Deletions cut 4 bases from V and 10 bases from J, with 20 bases between. The CDR3 sequence is 15 residues long. Germline V gene data show CDR1 as MNHNS and CDR2 as SASEGT.

The V gene is TRBV5-1, the J gene TRBJ2-1; TRBD2 aligns across 9 bases. V was pared by 2 bases and J by 10 bases, with 1 base of the junction left unmatched. CDR1 is SGHRS, CDR2 YFSETQ, per germline. The CDR3 extends over 12 amino acids. The CDR3 DNA follows: TGCGCCAGCAGCTTAACTAGCGGGGAGCAGTTCTTC. Its translation: CASSLTSGEQFF.